These T cell receptor beta chains were read from a single sample in a study of cytomegalovirus exposure and HLA in healthy donors. Method: immunoSEQ multiplex PCR; TCRdb's copy keeps in-frame clones and lacks some. Seen here are roughly 150,000 clones, over 50% observed once, and the top ten hold 1.6%. The sample was PBMCs. These receptors all stem from a human donor in good health. The CDR3 runs from the conserved cysteine through the conserved F or W. The order of the fields is clone size, V gene, D gene, J gene, CDR3 protein, CDR3 DNA. The D gene is left open where the match is weak. The size entry is marked missing in some rows and otherwise reads once, few, many or a size class.

-	TRBV7-3	TRBD2	TRBJ2-1	CASSLLAGGENEQFF	TGTGCCAGCAGCTTACTAGCGGGAGGGGAAAATGAGCAGTTCTTC
-	TRBV5-1	-	TRBJ1-1	CASWPVQGMNTEAFF	TGCGCCAGCTGGCCGGTACAGGGCATGAACACTGAAGCTTTCTTT
few	TRBV5-6	TRBD1	TRBJ2-7	CASRVTGGVYEQYF	TGTGCCAGCAGAGTGACAGGGGGGGTCTACGAGCAGTACTTC
-	TRBV5-4	TRBD2	TRBJ2-3	CASSRRTSGSTDTQYF	TGTGCCAGCAGCCGCCGGACTAGCGGGAGTACAGATACGCAGTATTTT
-	TRBV7-8	TRBD2	TRBJ2-7	CASSSYMRLAGTLRDYEQYF	TGTGCCAGCAGCTCATATATGAGACTAGCGGGGACCCTTAGGGACTACGAGCAGTACTTC
-	TRBV7-2	-	TRBJ2-2	CASSPTRAGELFF	TGTGCCAGCAGCCCTACGAGGGCCGGGGAGCTGTTTTTT
once	TRBV6-5	TRBD1	TRBJ2-3	CASSRRGTTDTQYF	TGTGCCAGCAGTCGCAGGGGGACCACAGATACGCAGTATTTT
-	TRBV27	-	TRBJ2-7	CASSSTYYEQYF	TGTGCCAGCAGTTCCACCTACTACGAGCAGTACTTC
once	TRBV5-1	TRBD1	TRBJ2-1	CASSLGTGGRDEQFF	TGCGCCAGCAGCTTGGGGACAGGGGGCAGGGATGAGCAGTTCTTC
-	TRBV5-5	-	TRBJ2-7	CASSLEGFRGFEQYF	TGTGCCAGCAGCTTGGAGGGGTTTAGGGGGTTCGAGCAGTACTTC
-	TRBV19	-	TRBJ1-2	CATAWGRGYPYGYTF	TGTGCCACAGCCTGGGGGCGGGGGTATCCCTATGGCTACACCTTC
-	TRBV13	-	TRBJ2-2	CASSRDQGTTGELFF	TGTGCCAGCAGCCGGGACCAGGGGACAACCGGGGAGCTGTTTTTT
-	TRBV5-8	TRBD1	TRBJ2-3	CASSWTGADTQYF	TGTGCCAGCAGCTGGACAGGGGCAGATACGCAGTATTTT
-	TRBV5-4	TRBD2	TRBJ2-2	CASSLAGGGNTGELFF	TGTGCCAGCAGCTTGGCGGGCGGGGGAAACACCGGGGAGCTGTTTTTT
-	TRBV21-1	-	TRBJ2-7	CASSKEKREGGNYEQYF	TGTGCCAGCAGCAAAGAGAAGCGGGAAGGGGGTAACTACGAGCAGTACTTC
-	TRBV6-1	-	TRBJ2-5	CASSEPETQYF	TGTGCCAGCAGTGAACCTGAGACCCAGTACTTC
-	TRBV7-6	-	TRBJ2-1	CASSLVQGLYNEQFF	TGTGCCAGCAGCTTAGTACAGGGTTTATACAATGAGCAGTTCTTC
-	TRBV25-1	TRBD2	TRBJ2-7	CASSESPGEFAGGGEQYF	TGTGCCAGCAGTGAATCCCCGGGAGAGTTTGCGGGAGGTGGCGAGCAGTACTTC
-	TRBV11-3	TRBD2	TRBJ2-1	CASSAGTSNEQFF	TGTGCCAGCAGCGCCGGGACTAGCAATGAGCAGTTCTTC
-	TRBV28	TRBD1	TRBJ1-4	CASSGAGGSNEKLFF	TGTGCCAGCAGTGGAGCAGGGGGAAGTAATGAAAAACTGTTTTTT
once	TRBV4-1	TRBD1	TRBJ2-3	CASSQDVTGATDTQYF	TGCGCCAGCAGCCAAGATGTGACAGGGGCCACAGATACGCAGTATTTT